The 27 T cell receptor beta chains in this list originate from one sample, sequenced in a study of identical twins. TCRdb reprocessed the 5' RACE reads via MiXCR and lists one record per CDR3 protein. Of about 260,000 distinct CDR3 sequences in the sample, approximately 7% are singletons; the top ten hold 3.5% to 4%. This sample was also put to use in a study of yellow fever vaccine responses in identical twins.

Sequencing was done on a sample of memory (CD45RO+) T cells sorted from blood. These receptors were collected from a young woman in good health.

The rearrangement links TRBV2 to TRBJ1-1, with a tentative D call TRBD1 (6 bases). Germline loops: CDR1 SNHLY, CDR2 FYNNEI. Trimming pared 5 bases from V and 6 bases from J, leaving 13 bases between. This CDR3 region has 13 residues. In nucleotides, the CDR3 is TGTGCCAGCAGTTCACAGGGTCTTGCTGAAGCTTTCTTT. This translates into CASSSQGLAEAFF.

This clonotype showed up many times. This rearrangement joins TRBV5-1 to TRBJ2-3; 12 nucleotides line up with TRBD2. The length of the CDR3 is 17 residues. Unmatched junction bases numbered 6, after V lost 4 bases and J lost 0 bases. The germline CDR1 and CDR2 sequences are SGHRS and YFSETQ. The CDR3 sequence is CASSPGLAGVSTDTQYF. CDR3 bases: TGCGCCAGCAGCCCGGGACTAGCGGGCGTAAGCACAGATACGCAGTATTTT.

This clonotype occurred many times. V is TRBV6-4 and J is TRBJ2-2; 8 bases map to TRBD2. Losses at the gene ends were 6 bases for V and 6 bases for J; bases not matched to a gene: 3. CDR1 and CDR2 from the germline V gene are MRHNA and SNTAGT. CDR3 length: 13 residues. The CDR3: CASRAGVSGELFF. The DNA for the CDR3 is TGTGCCAGCAGAGCGGGAGTATCCGGGGAGCTGTTTTTT.

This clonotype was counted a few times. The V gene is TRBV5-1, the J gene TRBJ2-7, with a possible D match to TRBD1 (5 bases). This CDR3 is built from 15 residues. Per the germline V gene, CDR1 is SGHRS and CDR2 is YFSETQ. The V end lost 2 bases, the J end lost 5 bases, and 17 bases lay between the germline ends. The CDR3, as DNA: TGCGCCAGCAGCTTTAGGGGCCTGGGTTTAGACGAGCAGTACTTC. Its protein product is CASSFRGLGLDEQYF.

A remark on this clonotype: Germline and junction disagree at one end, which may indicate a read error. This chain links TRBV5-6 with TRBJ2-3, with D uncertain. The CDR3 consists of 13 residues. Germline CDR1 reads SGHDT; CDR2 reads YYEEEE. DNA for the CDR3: TGTGCCAGCATCTTGGGGAAAACAGATACGCAGTATTTT. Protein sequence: CASILGKTDTQYF.

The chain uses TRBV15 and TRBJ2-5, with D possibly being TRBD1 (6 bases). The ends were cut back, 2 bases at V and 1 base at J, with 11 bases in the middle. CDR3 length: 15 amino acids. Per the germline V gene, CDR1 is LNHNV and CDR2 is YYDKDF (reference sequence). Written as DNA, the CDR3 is TGTGCCACCAGCAGAAAGGACAGAGTCCAAGAGACCCAGTACTTC. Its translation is CATSRKDRVQETQYF.

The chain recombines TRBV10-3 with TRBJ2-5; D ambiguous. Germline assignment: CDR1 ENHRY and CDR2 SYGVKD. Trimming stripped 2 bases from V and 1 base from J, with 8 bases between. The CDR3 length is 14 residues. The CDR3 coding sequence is TGTGCCATCAGTGAGCGTAGAGGCCAAGAGACCCAGTACTTC. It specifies CAISERRGQETQYF.

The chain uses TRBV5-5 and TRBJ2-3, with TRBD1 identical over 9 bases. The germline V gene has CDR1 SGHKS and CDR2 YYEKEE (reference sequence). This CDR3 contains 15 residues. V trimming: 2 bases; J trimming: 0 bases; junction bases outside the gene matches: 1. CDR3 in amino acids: CASSLQGASTDTQYF. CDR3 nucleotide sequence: TGTGCCAGCAGCTTACAGGGGGCGAGCACAGATACGCAGTATTTT.

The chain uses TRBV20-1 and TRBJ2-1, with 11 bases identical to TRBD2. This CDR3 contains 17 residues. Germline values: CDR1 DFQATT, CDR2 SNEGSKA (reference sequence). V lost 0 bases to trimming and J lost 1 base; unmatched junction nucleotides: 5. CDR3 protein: CSARDSGRAGSYNEQFF. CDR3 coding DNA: TGCAGTGCTAGAGATAGCGGGAGGGCCGGGTCCTACAATGAGCAGTTCTTC.

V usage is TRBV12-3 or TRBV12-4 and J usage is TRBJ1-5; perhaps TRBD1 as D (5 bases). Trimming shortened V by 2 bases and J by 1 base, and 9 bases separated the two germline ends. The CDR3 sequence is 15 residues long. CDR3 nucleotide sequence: TGTGCCAGCAGTTTACGGGGGGGGAGCAATCAGCCCCAGCATTTT. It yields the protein CASSLRGGSNQPQHF.

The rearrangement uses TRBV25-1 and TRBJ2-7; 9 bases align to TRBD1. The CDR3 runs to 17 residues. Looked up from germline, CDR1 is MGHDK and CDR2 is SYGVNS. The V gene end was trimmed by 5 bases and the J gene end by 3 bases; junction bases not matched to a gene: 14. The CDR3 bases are TGTGCCAGCAGTAGGGCTCCGGGACAGGGTTCGGGCTACGAGCAGTACTTC. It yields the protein CASSRAPGQGSGYEQYF.

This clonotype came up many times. The CDR3 reads CASSDSRIPGGGEQFF. CDR3 coding DNA: TGTGCCAGCAGTGACTCTAGAATACCGGGAGGTGGTGAGCAGTTCTTC. V usage is TRBV6-4 and J usage is TRBJ2-1; 7 bases align to TRBD2. CDR3 size: 16 residues. The V and J ends lost 0 bases and 9 bases, in that order; junction bases with no gene match: 11. The V gene's germline CDR1 is MRHNA and CDR2 SNTAGT.

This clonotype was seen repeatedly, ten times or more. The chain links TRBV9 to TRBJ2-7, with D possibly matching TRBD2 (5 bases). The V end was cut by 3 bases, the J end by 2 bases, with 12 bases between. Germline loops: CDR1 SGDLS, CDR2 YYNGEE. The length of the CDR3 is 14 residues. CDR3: CASSARGSAYEQYF. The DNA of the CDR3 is TGTGCCAGCAGCGCCAGAGGGTCAGCCTACGAGCAGTACTTC.

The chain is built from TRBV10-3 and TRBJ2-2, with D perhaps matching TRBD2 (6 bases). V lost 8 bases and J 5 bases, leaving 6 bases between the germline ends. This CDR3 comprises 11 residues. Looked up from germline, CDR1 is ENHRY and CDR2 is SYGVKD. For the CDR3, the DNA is TGTGCCATCGGGGGGACCGGGGAGCTGTTTTTT. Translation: CAIGGTGELFF.

The CDR3 bases are TGTGCCAGCAGCGGTAGCAACTATGGCTACACCTTC. The encoded protein is CASSGSNYGYTF. V usage is TRBV7-9 and J usage is TRBJ1-2; D is unresolved. The germline V gene has CDR1 SEHNR and CDR2 FQNEAQ (reference sequence). Between the trimmed V and J ends, which lost 5 bases and 2 bases, there was a span of 6 bases. This CDR3 has 12 amino acids.

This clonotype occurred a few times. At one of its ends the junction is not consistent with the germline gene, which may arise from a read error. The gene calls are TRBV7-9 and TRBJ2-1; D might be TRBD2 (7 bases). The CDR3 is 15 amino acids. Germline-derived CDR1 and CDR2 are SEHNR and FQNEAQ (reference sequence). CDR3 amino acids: CASSLGGGVRNEQFF. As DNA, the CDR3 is TGTGCCAGCAGTTTAGGGGGGGGGGTAAGAAATGAGCAGTTCTTC.

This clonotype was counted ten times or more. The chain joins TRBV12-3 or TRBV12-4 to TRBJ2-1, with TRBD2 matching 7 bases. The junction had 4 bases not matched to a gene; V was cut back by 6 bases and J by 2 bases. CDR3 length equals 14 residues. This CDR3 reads CASRRTSAYNEQFF. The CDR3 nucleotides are TGTGCCAGCAGGCGAACTAGCGCCTACAATGAGCAGTTCTTC.

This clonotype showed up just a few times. The CDR3 is CASSLSGGSNEKLFF. In DNA, the CDR3 is TGCGCCAGCAGCTTGTCTGGGGGCAGTAATGAAAAACTGTTTTTT. This chain links TRBV5-1 with TRBJ1-4; D is perhaps TRBD1 (6 bases). Trimming pared 1 base from V and 4 bases from J, leaving 11 bases between. CDR1 SGHRS and CDR2 YFSETQ come from the germline V gene. There are 15 residues in the CDR3.

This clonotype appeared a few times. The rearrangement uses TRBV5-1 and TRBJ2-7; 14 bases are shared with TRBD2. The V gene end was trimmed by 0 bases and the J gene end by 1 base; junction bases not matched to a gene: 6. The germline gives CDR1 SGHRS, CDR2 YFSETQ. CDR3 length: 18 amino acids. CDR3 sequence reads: CASSLVPGTSGGSYEQYF. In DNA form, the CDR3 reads TGCGCCAGCAGCTTGGTGCCCGGGACTAGCGGGGGATCCTACGAGCAGTACTTC.

CDR3 amino acids: CASRQSTNEKLFF. For the CDR3, the DNA is TGCGCCAGCAGACAGTCTACTAATGAAAAACTGTTTTTT. The V call is TRBV10-2, the J call TRBJ1-4; D gene uncertain. Trimming left V 6 bases short and J 2 bases short, with 7 bases between. The CDR3 is 13 residues long. The V gene's germline CDR1 is WSHSY and CDR2 SAAADI.

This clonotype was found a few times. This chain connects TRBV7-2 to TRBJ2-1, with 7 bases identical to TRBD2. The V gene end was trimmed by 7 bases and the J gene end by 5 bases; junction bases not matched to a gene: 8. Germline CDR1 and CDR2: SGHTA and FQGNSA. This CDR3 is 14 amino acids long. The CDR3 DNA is TGTGCCAGCATCCCGGGAGGATTAGACAATGAGCAGTTCTTC. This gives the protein CASIPGGLDNEQFF.

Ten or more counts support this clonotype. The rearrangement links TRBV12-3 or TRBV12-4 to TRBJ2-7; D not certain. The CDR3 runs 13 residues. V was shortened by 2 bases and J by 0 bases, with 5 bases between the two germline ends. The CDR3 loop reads CASSLTPSYEQYF. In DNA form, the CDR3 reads TGTGCCAGCAGTTTAACCCCCTCCTACGAGCAGTACTTC.

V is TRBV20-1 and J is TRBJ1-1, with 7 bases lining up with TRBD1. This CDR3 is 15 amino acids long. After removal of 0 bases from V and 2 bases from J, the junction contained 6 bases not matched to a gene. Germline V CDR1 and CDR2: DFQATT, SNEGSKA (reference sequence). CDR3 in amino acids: CSARETGRDNTEAFF. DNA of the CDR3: TGCAGTGCTAGAGAGACAGGGAGGGATAACACTGAAGCTTTCTTT.

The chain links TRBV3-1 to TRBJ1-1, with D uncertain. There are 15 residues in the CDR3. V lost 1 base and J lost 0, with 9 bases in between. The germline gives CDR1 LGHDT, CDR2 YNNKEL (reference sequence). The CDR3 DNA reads TGTGCCAGCAGCCAAGTCGCCCGGATGAACACTGAAGCTTTCTTT. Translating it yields CASSQVARMNTEAFF.

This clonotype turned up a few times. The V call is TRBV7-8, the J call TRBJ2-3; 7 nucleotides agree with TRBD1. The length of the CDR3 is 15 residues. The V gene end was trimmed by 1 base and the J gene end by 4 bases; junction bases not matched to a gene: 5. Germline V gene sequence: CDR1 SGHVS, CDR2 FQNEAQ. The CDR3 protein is CASSLGQGRADTQYF. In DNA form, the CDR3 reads TGTGCCAGCAGCTTAGGACAGGGTAGGGCAGATACGCAGTATTTT.

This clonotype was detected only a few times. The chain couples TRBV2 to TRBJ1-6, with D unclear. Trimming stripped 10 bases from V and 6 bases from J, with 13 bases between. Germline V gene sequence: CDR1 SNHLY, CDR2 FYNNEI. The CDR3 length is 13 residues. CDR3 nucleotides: TGTGCCACTCGGACGGACCCTAATTCACCCCTCCACTTT. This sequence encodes CATRTDPNSPLHF.

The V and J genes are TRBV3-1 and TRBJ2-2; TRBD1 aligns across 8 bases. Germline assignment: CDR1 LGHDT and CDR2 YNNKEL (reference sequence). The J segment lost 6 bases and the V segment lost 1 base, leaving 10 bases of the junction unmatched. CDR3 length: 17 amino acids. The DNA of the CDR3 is TGTGCCAGCAGCCAAGGGCAGGGGGCGTTTTCCGCCGGGGAGCTGTTTTTT. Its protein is CASSQGQGAFSAGELFF.